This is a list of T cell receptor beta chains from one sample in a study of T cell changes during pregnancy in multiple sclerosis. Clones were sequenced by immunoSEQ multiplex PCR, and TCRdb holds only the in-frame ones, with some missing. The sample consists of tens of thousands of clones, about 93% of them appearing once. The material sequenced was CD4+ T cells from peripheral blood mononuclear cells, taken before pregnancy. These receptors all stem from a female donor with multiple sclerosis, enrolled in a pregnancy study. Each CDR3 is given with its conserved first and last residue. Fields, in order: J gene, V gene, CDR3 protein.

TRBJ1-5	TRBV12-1	CASSADGQGAGQPQHF
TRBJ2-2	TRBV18	CASSPSGRNGGELFF
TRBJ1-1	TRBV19	CASSLILGTGQNTEAFF
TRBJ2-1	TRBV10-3	CAIVKGQGFNEQFF
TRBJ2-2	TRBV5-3	CARRPLGLAESNTGELFF
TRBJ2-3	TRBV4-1	CASSQDRGSTDTQYF
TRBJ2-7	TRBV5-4	CASSTLANPYEQYF
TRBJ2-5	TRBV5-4	CASSSGGLAGGLTQYF
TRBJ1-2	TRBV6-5	CASRYRQAGGYTF
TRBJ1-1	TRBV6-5	CASSQYTEAFF
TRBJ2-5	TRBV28	CASSLNLAGFYETQYF
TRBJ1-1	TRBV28	CASSLYSLNTEAFF
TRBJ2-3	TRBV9	CASSTSGGLSTDTQYF
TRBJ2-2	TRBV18	CANQGERELFF
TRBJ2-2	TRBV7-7	CASSNPNSYTGELFF
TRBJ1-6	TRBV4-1	CASSQGEGRQARSPLHF
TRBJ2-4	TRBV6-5	CASTTGGRNIQYF
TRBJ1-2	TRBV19	CASSIRHEGTGYYGYTF
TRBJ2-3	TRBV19	CASSPPPGGFTDTQYF
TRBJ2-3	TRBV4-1	CASSQGLLAGGITDTQYF
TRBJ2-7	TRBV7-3	CASSPQDGYEQYF
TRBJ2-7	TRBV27	CASSPRTGRPTTTYSYEQYF
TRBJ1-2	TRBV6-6	CASSSIGDYGYTF
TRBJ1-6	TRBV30	CAWSRQGNSPLHF
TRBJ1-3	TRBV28	CASSSGSGNTIYF
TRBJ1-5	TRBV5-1	CASSQGTGDGWPQHF
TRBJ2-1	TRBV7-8	CASSAPGTSGSNEQFF
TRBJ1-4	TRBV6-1	CASSEGDSNEKLFF
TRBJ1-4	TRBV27	CASSLQGAREKLFF
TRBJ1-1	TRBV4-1	CASSQGGHMNTEAFF
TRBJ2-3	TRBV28	CASSSPPNRRPDTQYF
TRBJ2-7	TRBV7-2	CASSLDSGTSGRALYF
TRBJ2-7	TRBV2	CASSGDGAYEQYF
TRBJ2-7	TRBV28	CASSLQGVTDEQYF
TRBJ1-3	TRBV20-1	CSAKLRNTIYF
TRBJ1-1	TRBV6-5	CASSYGGAPNTEAFF
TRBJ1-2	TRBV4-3	CASSQDSRQGKGYTF
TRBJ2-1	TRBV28	CASSFSGSSYNEQFF
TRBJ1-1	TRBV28	CASSHHTEAFF
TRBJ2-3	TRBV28	CASSSNPIQSTDTQYF
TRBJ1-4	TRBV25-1	CASSPARGINEKLFF
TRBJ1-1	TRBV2	CASLTGPLNTEAFF
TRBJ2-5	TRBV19	CASSRTSGGAWETQYF
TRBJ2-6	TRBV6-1	CASSERDRAGANVLTF